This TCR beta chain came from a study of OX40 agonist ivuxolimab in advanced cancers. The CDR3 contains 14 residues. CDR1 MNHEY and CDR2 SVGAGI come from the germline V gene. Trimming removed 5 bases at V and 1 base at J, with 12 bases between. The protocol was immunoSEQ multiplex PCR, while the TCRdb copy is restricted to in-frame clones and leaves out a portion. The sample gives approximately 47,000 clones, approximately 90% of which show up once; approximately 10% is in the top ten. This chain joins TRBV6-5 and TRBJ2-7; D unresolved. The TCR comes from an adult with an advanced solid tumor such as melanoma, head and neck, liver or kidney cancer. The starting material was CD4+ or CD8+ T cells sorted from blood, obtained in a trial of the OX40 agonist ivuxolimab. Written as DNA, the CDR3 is TGTGCCAGCAGTATCCCCGGCACTTCCTACGAGCAGTACTTC. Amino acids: CASSIPGTSYEQYF.